The rows below give T cell receptor beta chains drawn from one sample of a study of immune characteristics of hereditary and idiopathic chronic pancreatitis. Data came from immunoSEQ multiplex PCR; TCRdb stores just in-frame clones and leaves some out. The table includes around 2,000 clones, over 70% detected once. Sequenced sample: pancreas tissue with idiopathic chronic pancreatitis. Receptors were obtained from a human donor with chronic pancreatitis. CDR3s include the opening cysteine and the closing phenylalanine or tryptophan. D genes are given only for firm matches. Rows may omit the clone size; those that give it use once, few, many or a size class.

NA,TRBJ2-7,NA,TRBV20-1,CSAADIYEQYF,TGCAGTGCAGCAGACATCTACGAGCAGTACTTC
NA,TRBJ2-5,NA,TRBV24-1,CATSADLGHEETQYF,TGTGCCACCAGTGCTGACCTCGGGCATGAGGAGACCCAGTACTTC
NA,TRBJ1-6,NA,TRBV6-7,CASTKRTASSYNSPLHF,TGTGCCAGCACTAAACGCACAGCGAGCTCCTATAATTCACCCCTCCACTTT
NA,TRBJ2-7,once,TRBV21-1,CASSGKSGEPLYEQYF,TGTGCCAGCAGCGGAAAGTCGGGGGAGCCCCTCTACGAGCAGTACTTC
TRBD2,TRBJ2-7,NA,TRBV5-1,CASSLASPGLAGGPAEQYF,TGCGCCAGCAGCTTGGCCTCCCCGGGACTAGCGGGAGGGCCCGCCGAGCAGTACTTC
NA,TRBJ2-7,NA,TRBV7-2,CASSLGGGWSYEQYF,TGTGCCAGCAGCTTAGGGGGGGGCTGGTCCTACGAGCAGTACTTC
NA,TRBJ2-7,NA,TRBV27,CASSSTGAGEQYF,TGTGCCAGCAGTTCCACCGGGGCGGGCGAGCAGTACTTC
NA,TRBJ2-5,few,TRBV20-1,CSASSSQETQYF,TGCAGTGCTAGTTCTAGCCAAGAGACCCAGTACTTC
TRBD1,TRBJ1-1,NA,TRBV3-1/TRBV3-2,CASSLGTGPTEAFF,TGTGCCAGCAGCCTAGGGACAGGGCCCACTGAAGCTTTCTTT
NA,TRBJ1-2,NA,TRBV15,CATSHDRNYGYTF,TGTGCCACCAGCCATGACAGGAACTATGGCTACACCTTC
NA,TRBJ1-5,NA,TRBV6-6,CASNLLNQPQHF,TGTGCCAGCAATTTACTGAATCAGCCCCAGCATTTT
TRBD1,TRBJ2-7,NA,TRBV19,CASSIHQGQGEGEQYF,TGTGCCAGTAGTATACACCAGGGACAGGGAGAAGGCGAGCAGTACTTC
TRBD1,TRBJ2-2,NA,TRBV6-1,CASSEETGGSGELFF,TGTGCCAGCAGTGAGGAAACAGGGGGCTCCGGGGAGCTGTTTTTT
NA,TRBJ2-5,NA,TRBV7-3,CASSLGPGPQETQYF,TGTGCCAGCAGCTTAGGGCCCGGGCCCCAAGAGACCCAGTACTTC
TRBD1,TRBJ2-7,NA,TRBV7-8,CASSFRTGQEQYF,TGTGCCAGCAGCTTTCGGACAGGGCAGGAGCAGTACTTC
NA,TRBJ2-5,NA,TRBV19,CASAPRGLEETQYF,TGTGCCAGCGCACCTCGGGGGCTCGAAGAGACCCAGTACTTC
TRBD1,TRBJ2-1,few,TRBV13,CASSLGQGPLSYNEQFF,TGTGCCAGCAGCTTAGGACAGGGGCCACTGTCCTACAATGAGCAGTTCTTC
TRBD2,TRBJ2-4,NA,TRBV5-4,CASSLGGSGGLFGFKNIQYF,TGTGCCAGCAGCTTGGGCGGAAGCGGGGGGCTGTTCGGATTCAAAAACATTCAGTACTTC
TRBD1,TRBJ2-5,large,TRBV28,CASTTGTGQETQYF,TGTGCCAGCACTACCGGGACAGGTCAAGAGACCCAGTACTTC
NA,TRBJ2-3,NA,TRBV19,CASSISRSSDTQYF,TGTGCCAGTAGTATCTCCCGCAGCTCAGATACGCAGTATTTT
NA,TRBJ2-1,NA,TRBV9,CASGNNEQFF,TGTGCCAGCGGGAACAATGAGCAGTTCTTC
TRBD1,TRBJ1-2,few,TRBV7-9,CASSFDRVGYTF,TGTGCCAGCAGCTTTGACAGGGTAGGCTACACCTTC
NA,TRBJ1-1,NA,TRBV4-1,CASSQTAIMNTEAFF,TGCGCCAGCAGCCAGACAGCGATAATGAACACTGAAGCTTTCTTT
NA,TRBJ2-4,NA,TRBV5-8,CASSFRDPRPQYF,TGTGCCAGCAGCTTCAGGGACCCACGACCGCAGTACTTC
NA,TRBJ1-1,NA,TRBV3-1/TRBV3-2,CASSLARPIIRTEAFF,TGTGCCAGCAGCCTCGCGCGTCCCATAATTCGCACTGAAGCTTTCTTT
NA,TRBJ2-5,NA,TRBV6-1,CASSEWQRTQETQYF,TGTGCCAGCAGTGAATGGCAGAGGACCCAAGAGACCCAGTACTTC
NA,TRBJ2-7,NA,TRBV4-3,CASSQDFTDRQYF,TGCGCCAGCAGCCAAGATTTTACCGATCGGCAGTACTTC
NA,TRBJ2-2,NA,TRBV5-1,CASSPNTGELFF,TGCGCCAGCAGCCCCAACACCGGGGAGCTGTTTTTT
TRBD1,TRBJ2-7,NA,TRBV6-2/TRBV6-3,CASSKLTGATSEQYF,TGTGCCAGCAGCAAACTGACAGGGGCCACTAGCGAGCAGTACTTC
NA,TRBJ2-5,NA,TRBV9,CASSVGRRVGETQYF,TGTGCCAGCAGCGTAGGGCGGAGGGTAGGGGAGACCCAGTACTTC
NA,TRBJ2-3,NA,TRBV7-3,CASSTLRGDTQYF,TGTGCCAGCAGCACCCTCCGGGGGGATACGCAGTATTTT
TRBD1,TRBJ1-6,NA,TRBV7-8,CASTGVAGGDSYNSPLHF,TGTGCCAGCACCGGGGTAGCAGGGGGAGATTCCTATAATTCACCCCTCCACTTT
NA,TRBJ1-2,NA,TRBV4-3,CASSQDLRGWSGYTF,TGCGCCAGCAGCCAAGATCTTCGGGGGTGGTCTGGCTACACCTTC
NA,TRBJ1-5,large,TRBV15,CATRQAGRGQPQHF,TGTGCCACCAGACAAGCAGGTAGGGGTCAGCCCCAGCATTTT
NA,TRBJ1-6,NA,TRBV15,CATSRLSQGNSPLHF,TGTGCCACCAGCAGGCTCAGTCAGGGAAATTCACCCCTCCACTTT
NA,TRBJ1-4,NA,TRBV19,CASCEALRPEKLFF,TGTGCCAGCTGTGAGGCACTACGGCCTGAAAAACTGTTTTTT
NA,TRBJ1-2,NA,TRBV6-5,CASSYGPSDGYTF,TGTGCCAGCAGTTACGGGCCAAGTGATGGCTACACCTTC
NA,TRBJ2-5,few,TRBV5-4,CASSSDGTLQETQYF,TGTGCCAGCAGCTCCGACGGGACTCTCCAAGAGACCCAGTACTTC
NA,TRBJ2-1,NA,TRBV27,CASSFRGDEQFF,TGTGCCAGCAGTTTCAGGGGGGATGAGCAGTTCTTC
NA,TRBJ1-5,once,TRBV28,CASSYHQGTVNQPQHF,TGTGCCAGCAGTTATCACCAGGGGACTGTCAATCAGCCCCAGCATTTT
NA,TRBJ2-5,NA,TRBV4-2,CASSQDHGPRETQYF,TGTGCCAGCAGCCAAGATCATGGACCTAGGGAGACCCAGTACTTC
TRBD1,TRBJ2-7,NA,TRBV7-9,CASRGERQGAYEQYF,TGTGCCAGCAGAGGCGAAAGACAGGGGGCCTACGAGCAGTACTTC
NA,TRBJ2-1,NA,TRBV4-1,CASSRQGGANEQFF,TGCGCCAGCAGCCGGCAAGGGGGGGCCAATGAGCAGTTCTTC
NA,TRBJ1-5,NA,TRBV30,CAWSVMENQPQHF,TGTGCCTGGAGTGTCATGGAGAATCAGCCCCAGCATTTT
NA,TRBJ1-1,NA,TRBV6-5,CASSRQENTEAFF,TGTGCCAGCAGTAGACAGGAGAACACTGAAGCTTTCTTT
NA,TRBJ2-3,NA,TRBV5-4,CASSFYETDTQYF,TGTGCCAGCAGCTTTTATGAGACAGATACGCAGTATTTT
TRBD1,TRBJ1-6,NA,TRBV3-1/TRBV3-2,CASSQGAGQGRRSPLHF,TGTGCCAGCAGCCAAGGGGCCGGACAGGGTCGTAGATCACCCCTCCACTTT
NA,TRBJ2-1,NA,TRBV3-1/TRBV3-2,CASSQVNNEQFF,TGTGCCAGCAGCCAAGTAAACAATGAGCAGTTCTTC
TRBD2,TRBJ2-1,NA,TRBV7-9,CASSLDSGAYNEQFF,TGTGCCAGCAGCTTAGATAGCGGGGCCTACAATGAGCAGTTCTTC
TRBD1,TRBJ2-7,NA,TRBV28,CATRGQGIYEQYF,TGTGCCACACGGGGACAGGGGATCTACGAGCAGTACTTC
NA,TRBJ2-2,NA,TRBV4-2,CASSLSWTTGELFF,TGTGCCAGCAGTCTTAGTTGGACCACCGGGGAGCTGTTTTTT
NA,TRBJ2-7,NA,TRBV3-1/TRBV3-2,CASGSLDIREQYF,TGTGCCAGCGGATCTTTGGATATCCGCGAGCAGTACTTC
TRBD1,TRBJ2-3,NA,TRBV6-2/TRBV6-3,CASSGTGADTQYF,TGTGCCAGCAGTGGAACAGGGGCCGATACGCAGTATTTT
NA,TRBJ2-7,NA,TRBV6-2/TRBV6-3,CASSYAPAGESGEQYF,TGTGCCAGCAGTTACGCCCCCGCAGGGGAAAGTGGGGAGCAGTACTTC
NA,TRBJ2-1,NA,TRBV6-2/TRBV6-3,CASSYGGLINEQFF,TGTGCCAGCAGTTACGGTGGATTAATCAATGAGCAGTTCTTC
NA,TRBJ2-3,NA,TRBV9,CASSLGLNADTQYF,TGTGCCAGCAGCCTGGGACTTAATGCAGATACGCAGTATTTT
NA,TRBJ2-7,NA,TRBV5-4,CASSAGRGYEQYF,TGTGCCAGCAGCGCTGGGAGAGGGTACGAGCAGTACTTC
NA,TRBJ2-3,NA,TRBV6-6,CASSLNSGDTQYF,TGTGCCAGCAGTTTAAACTCCGGGGATACGCAGTATTTT
TRBD2,TRBJ2-3,NA,TRBV6-1,CASSETSGGADTQYF,TGTGCCAGCAGTGAAACTAGCGGGGGGGCCGATACGCAGTATTTT
NA,TRBJ2-5,NA,TRBV5-1,CASSFSGTPVQETQYF,TGCGCCAGCAGCTTCTCGGGGACGCCGGTTCAAGAGACCCAGTACTTC